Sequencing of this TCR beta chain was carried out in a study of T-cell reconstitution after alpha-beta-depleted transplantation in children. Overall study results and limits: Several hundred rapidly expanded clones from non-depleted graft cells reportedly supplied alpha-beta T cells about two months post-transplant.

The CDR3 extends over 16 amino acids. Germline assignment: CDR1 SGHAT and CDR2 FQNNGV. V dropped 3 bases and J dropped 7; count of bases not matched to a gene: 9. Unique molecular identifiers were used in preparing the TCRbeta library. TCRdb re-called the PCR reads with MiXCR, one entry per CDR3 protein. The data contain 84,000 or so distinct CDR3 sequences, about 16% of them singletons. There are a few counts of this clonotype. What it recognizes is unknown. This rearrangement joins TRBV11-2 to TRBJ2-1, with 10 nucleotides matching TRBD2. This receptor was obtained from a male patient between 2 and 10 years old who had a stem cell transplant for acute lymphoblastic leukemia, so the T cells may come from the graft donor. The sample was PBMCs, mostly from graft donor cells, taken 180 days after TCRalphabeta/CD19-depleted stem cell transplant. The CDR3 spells CASSFSRLAGLNEQFF. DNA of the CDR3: TGTGCCAGCAGCTTTTCCCGACTAGCGGGCCTGAATGAGCAGTTCTTC. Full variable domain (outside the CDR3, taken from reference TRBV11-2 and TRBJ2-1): EAGVAQSPRYKIIEKRQSVAFWCNPISGHATLYWYQQILGQGPKLLIQFQNNGVVDDSQLPKDRFSAERLKGVDSTLKIQPAKLEDSAVYLCASSFSRLAGLNEQFFGPGTRLTVL.